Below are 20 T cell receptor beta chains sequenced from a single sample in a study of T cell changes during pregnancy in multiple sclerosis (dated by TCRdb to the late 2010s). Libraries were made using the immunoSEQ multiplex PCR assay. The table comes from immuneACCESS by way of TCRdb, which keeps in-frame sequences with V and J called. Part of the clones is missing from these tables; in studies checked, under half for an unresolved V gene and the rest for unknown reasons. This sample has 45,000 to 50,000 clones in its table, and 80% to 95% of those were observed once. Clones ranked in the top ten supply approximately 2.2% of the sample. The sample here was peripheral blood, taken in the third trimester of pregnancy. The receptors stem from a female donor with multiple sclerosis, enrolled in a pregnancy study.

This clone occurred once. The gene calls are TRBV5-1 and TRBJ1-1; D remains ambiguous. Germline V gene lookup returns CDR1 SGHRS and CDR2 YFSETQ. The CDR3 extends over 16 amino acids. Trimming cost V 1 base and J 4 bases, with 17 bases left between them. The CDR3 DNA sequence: TGCGCCAGCAGCTTGACCACAACTAGTAAGACCACTGAAGCTTTCTTT. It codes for CASSLTTTSKTTEAFF.

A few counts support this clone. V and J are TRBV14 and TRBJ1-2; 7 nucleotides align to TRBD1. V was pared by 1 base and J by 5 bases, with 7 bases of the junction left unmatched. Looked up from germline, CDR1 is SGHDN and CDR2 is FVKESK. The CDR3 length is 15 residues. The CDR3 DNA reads TGTGCCAGCAGCCAAGCCCAGGGGGACCTTTATGGCTACACCTTC. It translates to CASSQAQGDLYGYTF.

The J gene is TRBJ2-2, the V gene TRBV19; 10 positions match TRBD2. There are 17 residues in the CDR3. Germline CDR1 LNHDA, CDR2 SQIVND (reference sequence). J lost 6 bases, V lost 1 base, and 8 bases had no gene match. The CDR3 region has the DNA TGTGCCAGTAGTATAGCCCCTCCTAGCGGGAGTGCCGGGGAGCTGTTTTTT. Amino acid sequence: CASSIAPPSGSAGELFF.

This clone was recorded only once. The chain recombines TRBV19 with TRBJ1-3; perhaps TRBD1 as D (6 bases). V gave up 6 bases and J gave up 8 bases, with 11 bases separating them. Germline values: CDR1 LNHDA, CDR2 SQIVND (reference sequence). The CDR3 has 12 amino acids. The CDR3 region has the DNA TGTGCCAGTAGAAGGGGGTCGGACACCATATATTTT. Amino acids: CASRRGSDTIYF.

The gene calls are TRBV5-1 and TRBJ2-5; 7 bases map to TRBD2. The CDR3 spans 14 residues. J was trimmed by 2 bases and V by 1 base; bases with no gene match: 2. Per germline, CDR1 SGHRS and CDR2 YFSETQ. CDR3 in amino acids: CASSLREGQETQYF. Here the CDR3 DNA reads TGCGCCAGCAGCTTGAGGGAGGGGCAAGAGACCCAGTACTTC. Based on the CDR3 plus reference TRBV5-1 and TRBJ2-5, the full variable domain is KAGVTQTPRYLIKTRGQQVTLSCSPISGHRSVSWYQQTPGQGLQFLFEYFSETQRNKGNFPGRFSGRQFSNSRSEMNVSTLELGDSALYLCASSLREGQETQYFGPGTRLLVL.

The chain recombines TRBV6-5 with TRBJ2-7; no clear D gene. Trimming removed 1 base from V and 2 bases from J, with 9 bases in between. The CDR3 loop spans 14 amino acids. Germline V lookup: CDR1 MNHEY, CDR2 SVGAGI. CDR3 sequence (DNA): TGTGCCAGCAGTTACTGGCAGAAACCCTACGAGCAGTACTTC. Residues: CASSYWQKPYEQYF.

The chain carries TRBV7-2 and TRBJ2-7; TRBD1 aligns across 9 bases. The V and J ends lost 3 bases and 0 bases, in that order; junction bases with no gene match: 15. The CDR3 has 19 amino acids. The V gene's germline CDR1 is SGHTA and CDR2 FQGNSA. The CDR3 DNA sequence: TGTGCCAGCAGCTTGTCGGGACAGGGTGTTGGCGGGGGCTCCTACGAGCAGTACTTC. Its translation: CASSLSGQGVGGGSYEQYF.

The CDR3 is CAEGRGGYEQYF. The CDR3 DNA sequence: TGTGCCGAGGGGCGGGGAGGCTACGAGCAGTACTTC. The chain employs TRBV6-6 and TRBJ2-7, with D possibly TRBD2 on 6 matching bases. The CDR3 loop spans 12 amino acids. In germline, CDR1 is MNHNY, CDR2 SVGAGI (reference sequence). Trimming cost V 11 bases and J 3 bases, with 14 bases left between them.

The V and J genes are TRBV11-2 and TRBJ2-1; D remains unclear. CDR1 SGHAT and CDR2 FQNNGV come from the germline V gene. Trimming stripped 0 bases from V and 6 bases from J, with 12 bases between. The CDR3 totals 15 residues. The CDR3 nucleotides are TGTGCCAGCAGCTTAGATCCCCCAGGTGGCAATGAGCAGTTCTTC. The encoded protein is CASSLDPPGGNEQFF. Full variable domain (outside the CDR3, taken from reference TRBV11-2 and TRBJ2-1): EAGVAQSPRYKIIEKRQSVAFWCNPISGHATLYWYQQILGQGPKLLIQFQNNGVVDDSQLPKDRFSAERLKGVDSTLKIQPAKLEDSAVYLCASSLDPPGGNEQFFGPGTRLTVL.

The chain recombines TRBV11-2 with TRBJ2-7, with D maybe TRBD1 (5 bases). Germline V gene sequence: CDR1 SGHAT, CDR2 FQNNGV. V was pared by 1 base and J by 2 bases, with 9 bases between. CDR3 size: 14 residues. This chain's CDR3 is CASSLAGITYEQYF. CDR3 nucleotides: TGTGCCAGCAGCTTAGCAGGGATTACCTACGAGCAGTACTTC.

CDR3 amino acids: CASSPGLAGVYEQYF. CDR3 bases: TGTGCCAGCAGCCCCGGACTAGCGGGAGTCTACGAGCAGTACTTC. The chain recombines TRBV6-5 with TRBJ2-7; 13 bases are shared with TRBD2. This CDR3 contains 15 residues. The V and J ends lost 6 bases and 3 bases, in that order; junction bases with no gene match: 5. Germline lookup yields CDR1 MNHEY and CDR2 SVGAGI.

The CDR3 nucleotides are TGTGCCTGGAGTGTTGGACTACAGGAGACCCAGTACTTC. Translating it yields CAWSVGLQETQYF. The gene calls are TRBV30 and TRBJ2-5; D possibly corresponds to TRBD2 (6 bases). The CDR3 is made up of 13 amino acids. Germline values: CDR1 GTSNPN, CDR2 SVGIG (reference sequence). The V end was cut by 0 bases, the J end by 5 bases, with 10 bases between.

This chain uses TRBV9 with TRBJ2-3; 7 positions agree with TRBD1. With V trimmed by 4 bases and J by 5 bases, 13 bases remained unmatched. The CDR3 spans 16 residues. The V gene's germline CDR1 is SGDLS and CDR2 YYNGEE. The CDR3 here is CASSPQLVAGGDTQYF. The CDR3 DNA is TGTGCCAGCAGCCCTCAGCTGGTGGCAGGGGGAGATACGCAGTATTTT.

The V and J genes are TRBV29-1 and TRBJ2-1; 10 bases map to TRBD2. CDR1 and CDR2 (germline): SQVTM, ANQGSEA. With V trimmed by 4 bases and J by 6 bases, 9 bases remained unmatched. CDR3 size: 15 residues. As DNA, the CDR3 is TGCAGCGTTGGTCGGCTAGCGGGAGAAGGCAATGAGCAGTTCTTC. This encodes CSVGRLAGEGNEQFF.

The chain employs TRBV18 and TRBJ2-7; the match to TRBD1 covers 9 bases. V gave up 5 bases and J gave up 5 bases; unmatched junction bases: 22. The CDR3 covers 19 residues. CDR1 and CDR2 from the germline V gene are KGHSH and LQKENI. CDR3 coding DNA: TGTGCCAGCTCATCCCCGGGACAGGGTTCAAGCGGGCAAGCGCACGAGCAGTACTTC. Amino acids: CASSSPGQGSSGQAHEQYF.

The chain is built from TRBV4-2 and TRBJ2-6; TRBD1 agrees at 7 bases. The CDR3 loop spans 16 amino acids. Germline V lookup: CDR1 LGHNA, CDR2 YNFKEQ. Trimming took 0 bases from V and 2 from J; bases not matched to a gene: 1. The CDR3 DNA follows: TGTGCCAGCAGCCAAGAACAGGGGACTGGGGCCAACGTCCTGACTTTC. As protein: CASSQEQGTGANVLTF.

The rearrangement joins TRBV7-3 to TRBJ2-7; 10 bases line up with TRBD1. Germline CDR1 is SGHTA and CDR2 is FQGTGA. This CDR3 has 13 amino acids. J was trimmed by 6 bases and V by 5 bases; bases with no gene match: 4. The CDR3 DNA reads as TGTGCCAGCAGCCTGACAGGGGGCTCCGAGCAGTACTTC. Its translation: CASSLTGGSEQYF. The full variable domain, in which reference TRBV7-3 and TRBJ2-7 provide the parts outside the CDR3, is GAGVSQTPSNKVTEKGKYVELRCDPISGHTALYWYRQSLGQGPEFLIYFQGTGAADDSGLPNDRFFAVRPEGSVSTLKIQRTERGDSAVYLCASSLTGGSEQYFGPGTRLTVT.

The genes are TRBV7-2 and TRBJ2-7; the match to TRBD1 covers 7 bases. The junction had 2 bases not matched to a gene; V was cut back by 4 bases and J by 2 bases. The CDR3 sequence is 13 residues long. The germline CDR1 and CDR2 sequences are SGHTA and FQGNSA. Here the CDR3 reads CASSWGTAYEQYF. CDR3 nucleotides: TGTGCCAGCAGCTGGGGGACAGCCTACGAGCAGTACTTC.

The CDR3 region has the DNA TGTGCCAGCAGCTTTCCCAGGGGGCGCCACCCATTTCGTGGTGAAGCTTTCTTT. Protein product: CASSFPRGRHPFRGEAFF. The chain recombines TRBV11-2 with TRBJ1-1; 8 bases agree with TRBD1. Germline-derived CDR1 and CDR2 are SGHAT and FQNNGV. This CDR3 comprises 18 residues. V was clipped by 3 bases and J by 7 bases; unmatched bases: 19.

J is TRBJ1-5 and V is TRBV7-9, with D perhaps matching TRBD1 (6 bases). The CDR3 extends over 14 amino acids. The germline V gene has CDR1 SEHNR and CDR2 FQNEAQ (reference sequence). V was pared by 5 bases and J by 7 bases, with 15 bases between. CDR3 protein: CASSAGGPGQPQHF. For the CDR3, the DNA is TGTGCCAGCAGCGCCGGGGGGCCCGGGCAGCCCCAGCATTTT.